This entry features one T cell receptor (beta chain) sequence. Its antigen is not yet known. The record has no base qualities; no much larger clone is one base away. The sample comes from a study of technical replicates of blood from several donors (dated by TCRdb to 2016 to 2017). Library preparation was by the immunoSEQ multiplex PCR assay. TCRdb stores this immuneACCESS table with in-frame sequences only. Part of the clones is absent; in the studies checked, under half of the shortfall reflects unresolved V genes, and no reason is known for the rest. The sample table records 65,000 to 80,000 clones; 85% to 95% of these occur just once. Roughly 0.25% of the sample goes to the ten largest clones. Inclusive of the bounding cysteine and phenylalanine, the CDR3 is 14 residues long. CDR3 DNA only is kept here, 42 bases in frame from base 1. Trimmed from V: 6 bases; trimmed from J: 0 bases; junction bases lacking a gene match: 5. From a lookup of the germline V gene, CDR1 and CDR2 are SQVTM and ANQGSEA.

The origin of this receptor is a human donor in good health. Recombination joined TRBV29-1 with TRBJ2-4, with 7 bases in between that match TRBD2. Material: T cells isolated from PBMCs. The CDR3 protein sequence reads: CSVVAGLAKNIQYF. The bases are TGCAGCGTGGTAGCGGGTCTAGCCAAAAACATTCAGTACTTC.